Following are 8 T cell receptor beta chains from one sample sequenced in a study of vaccination effects on CD4 cells after COVID-19. The data were produced by immunoSEQ multiplex PCR, yet TCRdb's version contains in-frame clones alone and is incomplete. Of under 60,000 clones in the sample, more than 65% were seen once. Their target antigens are unknown. It was after more than nine days of culture that CD4+ T cells were isolated. The sequencing used CD4+ T cells from PBMCs cultured without peptide, collected before COVID-19 vaccination. The receptors derive from a human donor who received a COVID-19 vaccine.

The CDR3 DNA reads as TGTGCCACCAGCACAAGGGCTAGCGGGAGTTTCGATGAGCAGTTCTTC. It specifies CATSTRASGSFDEQFF. The genes are TRBV24-1 and TRBJ2-1, with 10 positions matching TRBD2. Trimming at V came to 7 bases and at J to 8 bases, leaving 13 bases not matched to a gene. Germline lookup yields CDR1 KGHDR and CDR2 SFDVKD. CDR3 length: 16 residues.

This clone was observed a handful of times. The rearrangement uses TRBV2 and TRBJ1-4; no clear D. CDR1 is SNHLY and CDR2 is FYNNEI in the germline V gene. V lost 1 base and J lost 0, with 9 bases in between. This CDR3 has 16 residues. The CDR3 DNA reads TGTGCCAGCAGTGAAGTTTTGATAACAACTAATGAAAAACTGTTTTTT. Encoded protein: CASSEVLITTNEKLFF.

The V and J genes are TRBV30 and TRBJ2-2; possible D gene TRBD2, 6 bases. Looked up from germline, CDR1 is GTSNPN and CDR2 is SVGIG (reference sequence). The CDR3 loop spans 16 amino acids. With 6 bases removed from V and 0 bases from J, the gap between germline ends came to 17 bases. This CDR3 is CACPGGGIPNTGELFF. CDR3 coding DNA: TGTGCCTGTCCGGGTGGGGGGATCCCGAACACCGGGGAGCTGTTTTTT.

This sequence joins TRBV28 and TRBJ1-3; no definite D call. The CDR3 has 13 amino acids. Germline loops: CDR1 MDHEN, CDR2 SYDVKM. V gave up 10 bases and J gave up 8 bases, with 18 bases separating them. CDR3 sequence (DNA): TGTGCCACCTCAGGAGCTCCTGGCTACACCATATATTTT. It specifies CATSGAPGYTIYF.

The rearrangement uses TRBV2 and TRBJ2-5; no clear D gene. Germline CDR1 reads SNHLY; CDR2 reads FYNNEI. Trimming pared 6 bases from V and 5 bases from J, leaving 7 bases between. The length of the CDR3 is 11 residues. The CDR3 nucleotides are TGTGCCAGCAGCATCTCGGAGACCCAGTACTTC. Its protein product is CASSISETQYF.

The chain combines TRBV28 with TRBJ2-5; weak D call: TRBD1 (6 bases). Germline loops: CDR1 MDHEN, CDR2 SYDVKM. The CDR3 runs to 14 residues. Trimming cost V 7 bases and J 2 bases, with 14 bases left between them. CDR3 in DNA: TGTGCCAGCAAGCACCGACAGGTTCAAGAGACCCAGTACTTC. Residues: CASKHRQVQETQYF.

This chain links TRBV3-1 (or the pseudogene TRBV3-2) with TRBJ2-5, with unresolved D. The CDR3 runs to 16 residues. V lost 0 bases to trimming and J lost 5 bases, with 16 bases between them. CDR1 LGHDT and CDR2 YNNKEL come from the germline V gene (reference sequence). The CDR3 DNA reads TGTGCCAGCAGCCAAGAAGGGTCTTCGGGTGGGGAGACCCAGTACTTC. It translates to CASSQEGSSGGETQYF.

The rearrangement links TRBV3-1 (or the pseudogene TRBV3-2) to TRBJ1-1, with D tentatively TRBD1 (5 bases). Per germline, CDR1 LGHDT and CDR2 YNNKEL (reference sequence). With 6 bases removed from V and 0 bases from J, the gap between germline ends came to 11 bases. There are 14 residues in the CDR3. CDR3 loop: CASSYQGMNTEAFF. The CDR3 bases are TGTGCCAGCAGTTATCAGGGTATGAACACTGAAGCTTTCTTT.